These 21 T cell receptor beta chains originate from one sample sequenced in a study of blood T cells in healthy people across ages. It was with a sample-barcoded 5' primer and a J-beta primer mix that a second PCR of roughly 7 to 12 cycles was run. TCRdb re-called the 5' RACE reads through MiXCR, storing one row per CDR3 protein. The data show under 2,000,000 distinct CDR3 sequences, about 50% seen once. Sequenced sample: blood. The receptors shown here come from a woman aged 40 to 50 in good health.

The J gene is TRBJ1-1, the V gene TRBV14, with a possible D match to TRBD1 (6 bases). This CDR3 comprises 13 residues. V lost 5 bases and J lost 5, with 12 bases in between. Germline loops: CDR1 SGHDN, CDR2 FVKESK. The CDR3 loop is CASSYGTKTEAFF. CDR3 bases: TGTGCCAGCAGCTATGGGACAAAAACTGAAGCTTTCTTT.

The chain couples TRBV5-1 to TRBJ1-2; TRBD1 matches 7 bases. V was pared by 3 bases and J by 1 base, with 6 bases of the junction left unmatched. The V gene's germline CDR1 is SGHRS and CDR2 YFSETQ. This CDR3 comprises 15 residues. The CDR3 spells CASSSGQIVNYGYTF. The CDR3 nucleotides read TGCGCCAGCAGCTCGGGACAGATTGTTAACTATGGCTACACCTTC.

V is TRBV24-1 and J is TRBJ2-3; possibly TRBD1 for D (5 bases). Per the germline V gene, CDR1 is KGHDR and CDR2 is SFDVKD. Trimming left V 4 bases short and J 3 bases short, with 10 bases between. The CDR3 runs 14 residues. The CDR3 bases are TGTGCCACCAGTGACCAGGGTCCGACAGATACGCAGTATTTT. Its translation is CATSDQGPTDTQYF.

A single count supports this clonotype. The rearrangement links TRBV9 to TRBJ1-6, with 9 bases aligning to TRBD1. The CDR3 runs 15 residues. Germline trimming cut 0 bases from V and 10 bases from J; bases unmatched to any gene: 5. Germline loops: CDR1 SGDLS, CDR2 YYNGEE. The CDR3 sequence is CASSVDTGGASPLHF. DNA of the CDR3: TGTGCCAGCAGCGTAGATACAGGGGGCGCGTCACCCCTCCACTTT.

The gene calls are TRBV4-1 and TRBJ2-3; the match to TRBD2 covers 11 bases. The germline gives CDR1 MGHRA, CDR2 YSYEKL. The J segment lost 1 base and the V segment lost 0 bases, leaving 6 bases of the junction unmatched. This CDR3 is 18 amino acids long. The CDR3 region is CASSQEEGTSGRTDTQYF. The CDR3 region has the DNA TGCGCCAGCAGCCAAGAAGAAGGGACTAGCGGACGCACAGATACGCAGTATTTT.

This clonotype was detected a few times. This chain joins TRBV5-1 and TRBJ2-7; no firm D call. The CDR3 is made up of 15 amino acids. V was trimmed by 1 base and J by 0 bases, leaving 11 bases between them. The germline V gene has CDR1 SGHRS and CDR2 YFSETQ. The CDR3 loop is CASSLRTGDSYEQYF. DNA for the CDR3: TGCGCCAGCAGCTTGAGGACGGGCGACTCCTACGAGCAGTACTTC. Full variable domain (missing parts from reference TRBV5-1 and TRBJ2-7): KAGVTQTPRYLIKTRGQQVTLSCSPISGHRSVSWYQQTPGQGLQFLFEYFSETQRNKGNFPGRFSGRQFSNSRSEMNVSTLELGDSALYLCASSLRTGDSYEQYFGPGTRLTVT.

This chain connects TRBV14 to TRBJ1-1; D is possibly TRBD1 (6 bases). The CDR3 runs 13 residues. V shed 4 bases and J shed 7 bases, with 13 bases lying between them. Germline V gene lookup returns CDR1 SGHDN and CDR2 FVKESK. The CDR3 region is CASSPQGVGEAFF. The DNA for the CDR3 is TGTGCCAGCAGCCCACAGGGAGTTGGTGAAGCTTTCTTT.

The chain couples TRBV25-1 to TRBJ1-2; 7 nucleotides line up with TRBD1. The ends lost 6 bases at V and 4 bases at J; junction bases unmatched: 14. The CDR3 runs 16 residues. Looked up from germline, CDR1 is MGHDK and CDR2 is SYGVNS. The CDR3 is CASRERGGAPSYGYTF. The CDR3 region has the DNA TGTGCCAGCAGAGAGAGAGGGGGCGCACCCTCCTATGGCTACACCTTC.

CDR3 nucleotides: TGCGCCAGCAGCCAACGACCAGCGGGGCGCACAGATACGCAGTATTTT. Translated, it gives CASSQRPAGRTDTQYF. V usage is TRBV4-3 and J usage is TRBJ2-3; 7 bases match TRBD2. Germline loops: CDR1 LGHNA, CDR2 YSLEER. The ends lost 2 bases at V and 1 base at J; junction bases unmatched: 6. The CDR3 has 16 residues.

The V call is TRBV13, the J call TRBJ1-1; TRBD1 is a possible D gene (5 bases). The CDR3 has 15 amino acids. CDR1 and CDR2 from the germline V gene are PRHDT and FYEKMQ (reference sequence). Trimming took off 4 bases at V and 7 bases at J, with 19 bases between the two ends. CDR3 sequence: CASSSRDTGDSEAFF. CDR3 nucleotides: TGTGCCAGCAGCTCCCGGGATACGGGGGATAGTGAAGCTTTCTTT.

The chain couples TRBV10-3 to TRBJ1-5, with TRBD1 as a possible D gene (6 bases). V was pared by 4 bases and J by 5 bases, with 12 bases between. This CDR3 contains 14 residues. In germline, CDR1 is ENHRY, CDR2 SYGVKD. The CDR3 nucleotides are TGTGCCATCAGTGCAGGGGACGGGGATCAGCCCCAGCATTTT. Translated, it gives CAISAGDGDQPQHF.

V and J are TRBV29-1 and TRBJ2-2; D tentatively reads TRBD1 or TRBD2 (6 bases each). The length of the CDR3 is 15 residues. The germline V and J ends were trimmed by 1 base and 4 bases, with 13 bases remaining between them. Per germline, CDR1 SQVTM and CDR2 ANQGSEA. CDR3 amino acids: CSVEGLGGATGELFF. The CDR3 region has the DNA TGCAGCGTTGAAGGGTTGGGGGGCGCCACCGGGGAGCTGTTTTTT.

The gene calls are TRBV9 and TRBJ2-7; TRBD2 matches at 12 bases. The end of the DNA fits TRBJ2-5 better, so the J call may be wrong. This CDR3 has 17 residues. Germline V gene sequence: CDR1 SGDLS, CDR2 YYNGEE. The CDR3 DNA follows: TGTGCCAGCAGCCACGACCCGACTAGCGGGGGACAAGAGACCCAGTACTTC. The encoded protein is CASSHDPTSGGQETQYF.

V and J are TRBV29-1 and TRBJ2-3; the D is unclear. This CDR3 has 11 amino acids. Germline values: CDR1 SQVTM, CDR2 ANQGSEA. The ends were cut back, 6 bases at V and 4 bases at J, with 8 bases in the middle. CDR3 nucleotide sequence: TGCAGCGTGGAAAAGGCAGATACGCAGTATTTT. Its translation is CSVEKADTQYF.

The chain has TRBV2 and TRBJ1-2; D possibly corresponds to TRBD1 (5 bases). Germline CDR1 is SNHLY and CDR2 is FYNNEI. CDR3 length equals 13 residues. Deletions cut 1 base from V and 8 bases from J, with 11 bases between. Written as DNA, the CDR3 is TGTGCCAGCAGTGAAGGTGATAGGGGAGGCTACACCTTC. As protein: CASSEGDRGGYTF.

A few counts support this clonotype. V is TRBV21-1 and J is TRBJ2-5; no DNA check was done on the table's D call, TRBD2. TRBV21-1 is flagged as a pseudogene. The length of the CDR3 is 17 residues. CDR3 in DNA: TGTGCCAGCAGCAAGGAGGGACTAGCGGGGGCCCCAGAGACCCAGTACTTC. Encoded protein: CASSKEGLAGAPETQYF.

The rearrangement joins TRBV7-2 to TRBJ2-4; 8 bases are shared with TRBD1. Germline lookup yields CDR1 SGHTA and CDR2 FQGNSA. This CDR3 comprises 13 residues. V gave up 4 bases and J gave up 6 bases; unmatched junction bases: 2. This CDR3 is CASSYDRGNIQYF. CDR3 sequence (DNA): TGTGCCAGCAGCTACGACAGGGGAAACATTCAGTACTTC.

This clonotype turned up a few times. This chain joins TRBV12-3 or TRBV12-4 and TRBJ2-7; D uncertain. This CDR3 spans 14 amino acids. V was clipped by 3 bases and J by 0 bases, with 9 bases between them. This CDR3 reads CASSFARLSYEQYF. CDR3 sequence (DNA): TGTGCCAGCAGTTTCGCCAGGCTCTCCTACGAGCAGTACTTC.

The chain uses TRBV20-1 and TRBJ1-6; tentative D call: TRBD1 (5 bases). The germline V gene encodes CDR1 DFQATT and CDR2 SNEGSKA (reference sequence). V lost 1 base and J lost 5, with 12 bases in between. The CDR3 contains 15 residues. The CDR3 region has the DNA TGCAGTGCTAGAGGAGGGGAAGTTAATAATTCACCCCTCCACTTT. As protein: CSARGGEVNNSPLHF.

This clonotype was detected only a few times. The rearrangement joins TRBV4-3 to TRBJ2-1; 9 bases fit TRBD2. Germline V gene lookup returns CDR1 LGHNA and CDR2 YSLEER. V gave up 3 bases and J gave up 9 bases; unmatched junction bases: 3. CDR3 length: 13 residues. The CDR3 sequence is CASSQGLASEQFF. The CDR3 DNA sequence: TGCGCCAGCAGCCAGGGACTAGCAAGTGAGCAGTTCTTC.

This clonotype has more than one count but fewer than ten. The chain uses TRBV7-2 and TRBJ2-5; D possibly matches TRBD1 or TRBD2 (5 bases each). Per the germline V gene, CDR1 is SGHTA and CDR2 is FQGNSA. Trimming left V 6 bases short and J 2 bases short, with 22 bases between. This CDR3 is built from 17 residues. The CDR3 nucleotides are TGTGCCAGCAGGGATCCCGGGACCCTAGGGGTTCAAGAGACCCAGTACTTC. This codes for CASRDPGTLGVQETQYF.